The 27 T cell receptor beta chains presented below share a single source sample, sequenced in a study of Ad26.COV2.S vaccination and SARS-CoV-2 variants. The sample's treatment: roughly 20 received Ad26.COV2.S at low or high dose, single or two shots; about 5 received placebo; per-sample allocation not given. Sampling was performed 63 days after the first vaccine or placebo injection. Sequencing used immunoSEQ multiplex PCR; TCRdb keeps in-frame clones, though not all of them. The data hold about 680,000 clones, with around 89% observed a single time. The source was peripheral blood, collected in a trial of Ad26.COV2.S vaccine versus placebo. These TCRs come from a person between 18 and 60 years old who received the Ad26.COV2.S COVID-19 vaccine or a placebo.

V and J are TRBV7-2 and TRBJ1-2; D is possibly TRBD1 (5 bases). This CDR3 has 13 amino acids. The germline CDR1 and CDR2 sequences are SGHTA and FQGNSA. V gave up 1 base and J gave up 6 bases, with 9 bases separating them. CDR3 in DNA: TGTGCCAGCAGCTTAGGGGTACAGGATGGCTACACCTTC. It codes for CASSLGVQDGYTF.

The chain employs TRBV6-4 and TRBJ1-6; unclear D gene. Looked up from germline, CDR1 is MRHNA and CDR2 is SNTAGT. Trimming removed 3 bases at V and 7 bases at J, with 7 bases between. The CDR3 sequence is 13 residues long. CDR3 nucleotides: TGTGCCAGCAGTGAGGTTGAGAATTCACCCCTCCACTTT. Its protein product is CASSEVENSPLHF.

J is TRBJ1-2 and V is TRBV6-5; D might be TRBD1 (6 bases). The V end lost 3 bases, the J end lost 6 bases, and 17 bases lay between the germline ends. From germline, CDR1 is MNHEY and CDR2 SVGAGI. There are 15 residues in the CDR3. The CDR3 nucleotides read TGTGCCAGCAGTTATAGCCGGGGGACAAGGGATGGCTACACCTTC. The encoded protein is CASSYSRGTRDGYTF.

In this sample, this clone turned up a few times. V is TRBV29-1 and J is TRBJ1-2, with D uncertain. The length of the CDR3 is 10 residues. Between the trimmed V and J ends, which lost 6 bases and 7 bases, there was a span of 9 bases. From germline, CDR1 is SQVTM and CDR2 ANQGSEA. CDR3 protein: CSVLSIGYTF. CDR3 nucleotides: TGCAGCGTCCTCTCGATTGGCTACACCTTC.

V is TRBV6-2 or TRBV6-3 and J is TRBJ1-5; D unresolved. This CDR3 comprises 15 residues. Trimming shortened V by 6 bases and J by 0 bases, and 12 bases separated the two germline ends. Looked up from germline, CDR1 is MNHEY and CDR2 is SVGEGT. DNA of the CDR3: TGTGCCAGCAGCCAAACGTCGGGTAGCAATCAGCCCCAGCATTTT. Residues: CASSQTSGSNQPQHF.

The chain recombines TRBV10-3 with TRBJ2-1, with 7 bases that match TRBD1. This CDR3 is built from 15 residues. Germline V CDR1 and CDR2: ENHRY, SYGVKD. V shed 6 bases and J 2 bases; nucleotides not matched to a gene: 7. The CDR3 sequence is CAIRYGQETYNEQFF. The CDR3 DNA follows: TGTGCCATCAGGTATGGACAGGAGACCTACAATGAGCAGTTCTTC.

The V call is TRBV6-5, the J call TRBJ2-7; D not resolved. The V end lost 7 bases, the J end lost 2 bases, and 18 bases lay between the germline ends. Germline V lookup: CDR1 MNHEY, CDR2 SVGAGI. The CDR3 is 15 residues long. The CDR3 here is CASMAVGGRPYEQYF. The CDR3 nucleotides read TGTGCCAGCATGGCCGTTGGTGGCCGACCCTACGAGCAGTACTTC.

V and J are TRBV7-6 and TRBJ1-6, with no clear D. The germline V gene encodes CDR1 SGHVS and CDR2 FNYEAQ. The length of the CDR3 is 12 residues. V lost 5 bases and J lost 7, with 6 bases in between. The CDR3 here is CASSPLNSPLHF. The CDR3 bases are TGTGCCAGCAGCCCACTAAATTCACCCCTCCACTTT.

V is TRBV7-9 and J is TRBJ1-5; the match to TRBD1 covers 9 bases. CDR1 and CDR2 from the germline V gene are SEHNR and FQNEAQ (reference sequence). The length of the CDR3 is 17 residues. V trimming: 3 bases; J trimming: 3 bases; junction bases outside the gene matches: 9. The CDR3 sequence is CASSLEPGTGFNQPQHF. Here the CDR3 DNA reads TGTGCCAGCAGCTTGGAACCCGGGACAGGGTTCAATCAGCCCCAGCATTTT.

This chain connects TRBV11-3 to TRBJ2-5, with D tentatively TRBD2 (6 bases). Germline loops: CDR1 SGHNT, CDR2 YENEEA. This CDR3 is built from 17 residues. The V end was cut by 1 base, the J end by 4 bases, with 19 bases between. The CDR3 sequence is CASSLGGGSAVRETQYF. The CDR3 DNA follows: TGTGCCAGCAGCTTAGGAGGAGGGAGTGCAGTTCGAGAGACCCAGTACTTC.

This sequence joins TRBV18 and TRBJ1-2; no clear D gene. The CDR3 is 15 amino acids. Germline CDR1 KGHSH, CDR2 LQKENI. V lost 6 bases, J lost 2 bases, and 16 bases lay in between. The CDR3 nucleotides read TGTGCCAGCTCCCCGCGTGTGGGAGAAAACTATGGCTACACCTTC. Amino acid sequence: CASSPRVGENYGYTF.

V and J are TRBV7-9 and TRBJ1-5; D is possibly TRBD1 (6 bases). CDR1 SEHNR and CDR2 FQNEAQ come from the germline V gene (reference sequence). Deletions cut 5 bases from V and 0 bases from J, with 14 bases between. The CDR3 length is 16 residues. This chain's CDR3 is CASSPRTDNSNQPQHF. In DNA form, the CDR3 reads TGTGCCAGCAGCCCACGGACAGATAATAGCAATCAGCCCCAGCATTTT.

The chain carries TRBV19 and TRBJ1-6, with D hard to call. The CDR3 has 14 residues. Trimming pared 3 bases from V and 8 bases from J, leaving 11 bases between. Germline CDR1 is LNHDA and CDR2 is SQIVND (reference sequence). CDR3 in DNA: TGTGCCAGTAGTATCGGTACCTTCGATTCACCCCTCCACTTT. Protein: CASSIGTFDSPLHF.

This chain uses TRBV5-8 with TRBJ1-5; D unresolved. CDR1 and CDR2 from the germline V gene are SGHTS and YDEGEE. V was clipped by 3 bases and J by 1 base, with 23 bases between them. This CDR3 has 19 residues. CDR3 residues: CASSSPGRGNYYSNQPQHF. The CDR3 DNA follows: TGTGCCAGCAGCTCACCGGGCCGTGGGAATTATTACAGCAATCAGCCCCAGCATTTT.

The CDR3 region has the DNA TGTGCCAGCAGCACAGACAGGGCGACCACTGAAGCTTTCTTT. Residues: CASSTDRATTEAFF. This sequence joins TRBV7-9 and TRBJ1-1; 7 positions agree with TRBD1. There are 14 residues in the CDR3. Trimming at V came to 5 bases and at J to 4 bases, leaving 7 bases not matched to a gene. The germline CDR1 and CDR2 sequences are SEHNR and FQNEAQ (reference sequence).

The V call is TRBV27, the J call TRBJ2-2, with TRBD1 matching over 9 bases. The CDR3 totals 15 residues. The V and J ends lost 2 bases and 3 bases, in that order; junction bases with no gene match: 1. The germline V gene encodes CDR1 MNHEY and CDR2 SMNVEV (reference sequence). The CDR3 DNA sequence: TGTGCCAGCAGTTTAGGGACAGGGTACACCGGGGAGCTGTTTTTT. Translating gives CASSLGTGYTGELFF.

The V call is TRBV25-1, the J call TRBJ1-3; D remains ambiguous. V lost 7 bases and J lost 5, with 18 bases in between. The CDR3 length is 15 residues. Germline V lookup: CDR1 MGHDK, CDR2 SYGVNS. CDR3 region: CASTQDRFGRNTIYF. In DNA, the CDR3 is TGTGCCAGCACCCAGGACCGCTTTGGGCGAAACACCATATATTTT.

This chain uses TRBV7-8 with TRBJ1-1; perhaps TRBD1 as D (5 bases). The CDR3 loop spans 12 amino acids. V was cut by 8 bases and J by 1 base, with 8 bases left in between. Per the germline V gene, CDR1 is SGHVS and CDR2 is FQNEAQ. The CDR3 loop reads CASVGTNTEAFF. CDR3 coding DNA: TGTGCCAGCGTGGGGACGAACACTGAAGCTTTCTTT.

On this clone itself: Different DNA sequences within this sample yield the same CDR3. The chain links TRBV4-2 to TRBJ1-2; D is uncertain. This CDR3 is 12 amino acids long. V was shortened by 0 bases and J by 5 bases, with 4 bases between the two germline ends. Germline V gene lookup returns CDR1 LGHNA and CDR2 YNFKEQ. DNA for the CDR3: TGTGCCAGCAGCCAAGATCAGTATGGCTACACCTTC. It is translated as CASSQDQYGYTF.

The V call is TRBV6-1, the J call TRBJ2-5; 8 nucleotides line up with TRBD1. Trimming removed 2 bases from V and 5 bases from J; junction bases left unmatched: 10. In germline, CDR1 is MNHNS, CDR2 SASEGT. The CDR3 length is 16 residues. CDR3 sequence reads: CASSETAGQGGETQYF. The DNA for the CDR3 is TGTGCCAGCAGTGAAACTGCAGGACAGGGTGGCGAGACCCAGTACTTC.

On this clone: This sample includes further DNA sequences coding for the same CDR3. V is TRBV5-4 and J is TRBJ2-2; perhaps TRBD2 as D (5 bases). CDR1 and CDR2 from the germline V gene are SGHNT and YYREEE (reference sequence). This CDR3 comprises 14 residues. Trimming cost V 4 bases and J 0 bases, with 7 bases left between them. This chain's CDR3 is CASSPGTNTGELFF. CDR3 in DNA: TGTGCCAGCAGCCCCGGGACGAACACCGGGGAGCTGTTTTTT.

The gene calls are TRBV6-1 and TRBJ2-1; D remains unclear. V gave up 2 bases and J gave up 3 bases, with 20 bases separating them. This CDR3 has 18 residues. Germline CDR1 MNHNS, CDR2 SASEGT. CDR3: CASSEPTTRSSLYNEQFF. The CDR3 DNA follows: TGTGCCAGCAGTGAACCCACAACTCGGAGTTCCCTCTACAATGAGCAGTTCTTC.

This chain uses TRBV4-1 with TRBJ2-3; no reliable D call. CDR1 and CDR2 (germline): MGHRA, YSYEKL. The CDR3 is 15 amino acids. V was clipped by 2 bases and J by 4 bases, with 13 bases between them. CDR3 DNA sequence: TGCGCCAGCAGCCAACCCTTAAACGACCCAGATACGCAGTATTTT. It encodes CASSQPLNDPDTQYF.

The genes are TRBV27 and TRBJ2-1; 13 positions match TRBD2. The length of the CDR3 is 19 residues. Trimming cost V 3 bases and J 0 bases; bases outside gene matches: 8. Germline-derived CDR1 and CDR2 are MNHEY and SMNVEV (reference sequence). The DNA for the CDR3 is TGTGCCAGCAGTTTGAGGACTAGCGGGAGTCCTAGCTCCTACAATGAGCAGTTCTTC. Translating gives CASSLRTSGSPSSYNEQFF.

The gene calls are TRBV7-2 and TRBJ2-2; tentatively, D is TRBD1 (6 bases). Germline CDR1 reads SGHTA; CDR2 reads FQGNSA. The CDR3 contains 16 residues. V lost 1 base, J lost 0 bases, and 9 bases lay in between. CDR3 residues: CASSLGGGTNTGELFF. The CDR3 DNA reads as TGTGCCAGCAGCTTAGGAGGGGGAACGAACACCGGGGAGCTGTTTTTT.

The sample holds a few counts of this clone. This chain uses TRBV5-1 with TRBJ1-2; D is perhaps TRBD1 (5 bases). This CDR3 region has 16 residues. V was shortened by 0 bases and J by 6 bases, with 18 bases between the two germline ends. Germline CDR1 and CDR2: SGHRS and YFSETQ. The CDR3 DNA reads TGCGCCAGCAGCTTGGAACCCACGGGCGGGGGGAATGGCTACACCTTC. Encoded protein: CASSLEPTGGGNGYTF.

V gene TRBV13 combines with J gene TRBJ1-4; 10 bases align to TRBD1. J gave up 12 bases and V 5 bases, and 3 bases lay outside the gene matches. CDR1 and CDR2 from the germline V gene are PRHDT and FYEKMQ (reference sequence). This CDR3 spans 12 amino acids. The CDR3, as DNA: TGTGCCAGCAGCCATGGGACAGGGGAACTGTTTTTT. Translated: CASSHGTGELFF.